Listed here is a single T cell receptor beta chain. The antigen is not known. This sample is drawn from a study of early T cells in non-severe SARS-CoV-2 infection. Study summary: Sequencing targeted bulk RNA from unsorted whole blood, leaving chains unpaired.

Molecules of cDNA were individually given unique molecular identifiers that were attached to them. Each CDR3 protein is one row after TCRdb ran MiXCR on the 5' RACE reads. The profile shows roughly 80,000 distinct CDR3 sequences, around 16% of them singletons. Looked up from germline, CDR1 is SGDLS and CDR2 is YYNGEE. V lost 0 bases and J lost 5; bases outside the gene matches: 4. The CDR3 is 14 amino acids. General study findings and limits: VDJdb matching, biased toward anti-spike CD8 responses, missed private and CD4 specificities.

The receptor comes from an adult who was a healthcare worker with PCR-confirmed SARS-CoV-2 infection or an uninfected control (not recorded which). Sequencing was carried out using whole blood. This chain links TRBV9 with TRBJ2-5; 7 bases agree with TRBD1. CDR3 amino acids: CASSVEGGRETQYF. The CDR3 nucleotides are TGTGCCAGCAGCGTAGAAGGGGGCCGGGAGACCCAGTACTTC.